This entry concerns a single T cell receptor beta chain. Authors' processing steps: The authors estimated nucleated cell counts from reference gene primer amplification. The data were produced by immunoSEQ multiplex PCR, yet TCRdb's version contains in-frame clones alone and is incomplete. The DNA gave D and trimming, while V, J and clone size come from that table. The sample records 200,000 to 250,000 clones, about 82% being singletons. Per germline, CDR1 ENHRY and CDR2 SYGVKD. The CDR3 runs to 14 residues. Trimming left V 4 bases short and J 4 bases short, with 13 bases between. The data belong to a study of blood T cell repertoires in COVID-19. Study overall: The United States, Italy and Spain supplied acute and convalescent COVID-19 samples. PBMCs, B-cell-depleted T cells, or T cells provided the cDNA or gDNA that made up the material.

Sequenced material: peripheral blood. This chain uses TRBV10-3 with TRBJ1-1; tentative D call: TRBD1 (6 bases). The receptor was isolated from an older man with acute or convalescent COVID-19. The CDR3 here is CAISGTGKGTEAFF. The CDR3 DNA is TGTGCCATCAGTGGAACAGGGAAGGGCACTGAAGCTTTCTTT.